These 7 T cell receptor beta chains came from one sample sequenced in a study of early T cells in non-severe SARS-CoV-2 infection. TCRdb ran MiXCR on the 5' RACE reads and lists one entry per CDR3 protein. Here the sample spans 65,000 to 80,000 distinct CDR3 sequences, less than 15% being singletons. Sequencing was performed on whole blood. All receptors derive from an adult who was a healthcare worker with PCR-confirmed SARS-CoV-2 infection or an uninfected control (not recorded which).

The J gene is TRBJ1-5, the V gene TRBV12-3 or TRBV12-4; no clear D. Trimming took 6 bases from V and 9 from J, leaving 15 bases between them. This CDR3 comprises 13 residues. CDR3 region: CASSFAPSSPQHF. The CDR3, as DNA: TGTGCCAGCAGCTTCGCCCCCTCGTCGCCCCAGCATTTT.

This clonotype came up a few times. The genes are TRBV6-1 and TRBJ1-6; D gene ambiguous. Trimming removed 6 bases from V and 6 bases from J, with 6 bases in between. This CDR3 has 12 residues. The germline CDR1 and CDR2 sequences are MNHNS and SASEGT. The CDR3: CASRFLNSPLHF. DNA for the CDR3: TGTGCCAGCAGATTCCTTAATTCACCCCTCCACTTT.

This clonotype occurred a few times. The chain combines TRBV12-3 or TRBV12-4 with TRBJ2-3; D may be TRBD1 or TRBD2 (5 bases each). This CDR3 is built from 14 residues. The V and J ends lost 2 bases and 6 bases respectively, with 12 bases between them. The CDR3 sequence is CASSLSQWGDTQYF. CDR3 coding DNA: TGTGCCAGCAGTTTAAGTCAGTGGGGGGATACGCAGTATTTT.

This clonotype was counted at least ten times. The chain joins TRBV20-1 to TRBJ2-2, with 9 bases lining up with TRBD2. Unmatched junction bases numbered 15, after V lost 5 bases and J lost 8 bases. The CDR3 is 16 amino acids. The germline gives CDR1 DFQATT, CDR2 SNEGSKA (reference sequence). CDR3 sequence: CSAPRPGGRASGELFF. The CDR3, as DNA: TGCAGTGCTCCTAGGCCGGGCGGGAGGGCCTCTGGGGAGCTGTTTTTT.

This clonotype was observed at least ten times. The V and J genes are TRBV5-1 and TRBJ2-7; D possibly matches TRBD1 or TRBD2 (5 bases each). Germline-derived CDR1 and CDR2 are SGHRS and YFSETQ. The CDR3 totals 14 residues. V gave up 0 bases and J gave up 2 bases, with 9 bases separating them. The CDR3, as DNA: TGCGCCAGCAGCTTGGCAGGGACGACCTACGAGCAGTACTTC. It encodes CASSLAGTTYEQYF.

This chain uses TRBV7-9 with TRBJ1-1; D is unresolved. The CDR3 contains 13 residues. V was pared by 5 bases and J by 6 bases, with 13 bases between. Germline V gene lookup returns CDR1 SEHNR and CDR2 FQNEAQ (reference sequence). The CDR3 here is CASSPREVSEAFF. In nucleotides, the CDR3 is TGTGCCAGCAGCCCCCGGGAGGTCTCTGAAGCTTTCTTT.

This clonotype was seen a single time. The J gene is TRBJ2-3, the V gene TRBV5-1; 9 positions match TRBD1. CDR1 and CDR2 from the germline V gene are SGHRS and YFSETQ. There are 14 residues in the CDR3. J gave up 4 bases and V 3 bases, and 3 bases lay outside the gene matches. The CDR3 region has the DNA TGCGCCAGCAGCTCCGGGACAGGGTCAGATACGCAGTATTTT. This translates into CASSSGTGSDTQYF.